Shown below are 22 T cell receptor beta chains from a single sample sequenced in a study of cytomegalovirus exposure and HLA in healthy donors. Use of 60 Vbeta and 13 Jbeta primers characterized the PCR. The method was immunoSEQ multiplex PCR; TCRdb's version includes in-frame clones alone and lacks a portion of them. The table has roughly 200,000 clones, 80% to 90% seen once. Specimen: PBMCs. The source is a woman aged 30 to 39 in good health and CMV-seronegative.

V usage is TRBV7-2 and J usage is TRBJ2-1; 11 nucleotides match TRBD2. CDR3 length: 13 amino acids. Trimming removed 4 bases from V and 10 bases from J; junction bases left unmatched: 3. In germline, CDR1 is SGHTA, CDR2 FQGNSA. The CDR3 protein is CASSYRLAGEQFF. In nucleotides, the CDR3 is TGTGCCAGCAGCTACAGACTAGCGGGGGAGCAGTTCTTC.

The chain links TRBV5-1 to TRBJ2-3, with D maybe TRBD1 (5 bases). V was cut by 0 bases and J by 5 bases, with 13 bases left in between. Per the germline V gene, CDR1 is SGHRS and CDR2 is YFSETQ. There are 15 residues in the CDR3. CDR3 loop: CASSLAFGARDTQYF. In DNA, the CDR3 is TGCGCCAGCAGCTTGGCCTTTGGGGCTCGAGATACGCAGTATTTT.

This clone has more than one count but fewer than ten. The V call is TRBV13, the J call TRBJ2-1; the match to TRBD2 covers 12 bases. V was clipped by 5 bases and J by 7 bases; unmatched bases: 9. Looked up from germline, CDR1 is PRHDT and CDR2 is FYEKMQ (reference sequence). There are 16 residues in the CDR3. The CDR3 protein is CASSGRLAGALNEQFF. The CDR3 DNA sequence: TGTGCCAGCAGCGGACGACTAGCGGGAGCCCTAAATGAGCAGTTCTTC.

The chain carries TRBV4-1 and TRBJ1-6; 7 bases match TRBD1. Trimming removed 0 bases from V and 6 bases from J; junction bases left unmatched: 8. Germline loops: CDR1 MGHRA, CDR2 YSYEKL. There are 17 residues in the CDR3. The CDR3: CASSQDGQARGNSPLHF. The CDR3 DNA reads TGCGCCAGCAGCCAAGATGGACAGGCCAGGGGTAATTCACCCCTCCACTTT.

This clone was observed once. The chain couples TRBV28 to TRBJ2-7; 8 bases fit TRBD2. The germline V gene has CDR1 MDHEN and CDR2 SYDVKM. The V segment lost 5 bases and the J segment 9 bases; nucleotides outside the gene matches: 12. The CDR3 has 14 residues. CDR3 DNA sequence: TGTGCCAGCAGTGGGCCGGGGGGGCTATGGGGGCAGTACTTC. Its protein product is CASSGPGGLWGQYF.

This chain joins TRBV7-9 and TRBJ2-5, with D perhaps TRBD2 (5 bases). The CDR3 length is 16 residues. Trimming took 5 bases from V and 4 from J, leaving 20 bases between them. The germline CDR1 and CDR2 sequences are SEHNR and FQNEAQ (reference sequence). CDR3 amino acids: CASSRGTEGRGETQYF. As DNA, the CDR3 is TGTGCCAGCAGCAGAGGCACTGAGGGTCGCGGAGAGACCCAGTACTTC.

V usage is TRBV15 and J usage is TRBJ2-5; 7 bases agree with TRBD1. From germline, CDR1 is LNHNV and CDR2 YYDKDF (reference sequence). The CDR3 length is 13 residues. V lost 2 bases and J lost 7; bases outside the gene matches: 4. Here the CDR3 reads CATSRRGQGTQYF. CDR3 in DNA: TGTGCCACCAGCAGAAGGGGGCAGGGGACCCAGTACTTC.

The chain couples TRBV29-1 to TRBJ2-7, with 13 bases identical to TRBD2. CDR1 SQVTM and CDR2 ANQGSEA come from the germline V gene. V shed 7 bases and J 6 bases; nucleotides not matched to a gene: 9. There are 14 residues in the CDR3. This CDR3 reads CSAWTSGSVGEQYF. DNA of the CDR3: TGCAGCGCGTGGACTAGCGGGAGTGTTGGCGAGCAGTACTTC.

V is TRBV6-1 and J is TRBJ2-2; D gene uncertain. Trimming removed 7 bases from V and 4 bases from J, with 13 bases in between. Germline V lookup: CDR1 MNHNS, CDR2 SASEGT. This CDR3 comprises 14 residues. Here the CDR3 reads CASKDPRFTGELFF. CDR3 DNA: TGTGCCAGCAAAGACCCTAGATTCACCGGGGAGCTGTTTTTT.

The DNA of the CDR3 is TGTGCCAGCACCCCCGGGACAGGGGTGGATGGGGCCAACGTCCTGACTTTC. It translates to CASTPGTGVDGANVLTF. V usage is TRBV28 and J usage is TRBJ2-6; 10 nucleotides match TRBD1. Germline-derived CDR1 and CDR2 are MDHEN and SYDVKM. The length of the CDR3 is 17 residues. Trimming took 7 bases from V and 3 from J; bases not matched to a gene: 9.

A note on this clone: The junction does not match germline at one end; this may be a read error. The rearrangement links TRBV7-7 to TRBJ2-2, with TRBD2 as a possible D gene (5 bases). The germline V gene encodes CDR1 SSHAT and CDR2 FNYEAQ (reference sequence). The CDR3 has 14 amino acids. The CDR3 reads CASSSADWAGELFF. The CDR3 DNA reads TGTGCTAGCAGCTCCGCGGACTGGGCCGGGGAGCTGTTTTTT.

This clone was recorded once. The CDR3 is CASSSRVTYNEQFF. In DNA, the CDR3 is TGTGCCAGCAGCTCCAGGGTTACCTACAATGAGCAGTTCTTC. This chain links TRBV11-1 with TRBJ2-1; a possible D gene is TRBD1 (5 bases). The CDR3 is 14 residues long. Germline CDR1 reads SGHAT; CDR2 reads FQDESV (reference sequence). V lost 4 bases and J lost 2, with 9 bases in between.

The genes are TRBV11-2 and TRBJ2-7; D gene ambiguous. Trimming cost V 3 bases and J 0 bases, with 12 bases left between them. Germline CDR1 is SGHAT and CDR2 is FQNNGV. This CDR3 contains 15 residues. For the CDR3, the DNA is TGTGCCAGCAGCTTTCACTCGGAGAGCTCCTACGAGCAGTACTTC. Residues: CASSFHSESSYEQYF. The full variable domain, completed using reference TRBV11-2 and TRBJ2-7, is EAGVAQSPRYKIIEKRQSVAFWCNPISGHATLYWYQQILGQGPKLLIQFQNNGVVDDSQLPKDRFSAERLKGVDSTLKIQPAKLEDSAVYLCASSFHSESSYEQYFGPGTRLTVT.

This clone was observed a handful of times. V is TRBV5-6 and J is TRBJ1-2; D is possibly TRBD1 (5 bases). Germline CDR1 and CDR2: SGHDT and YYEEEE. The length of the CDR3 is 13 residues. The V and J ends lost 2 bases and 8 bases respectively, with 13 bases between them. In DNA form, the CDR3 reads TGTGCCAGCAGCTTTAGGGGTGTTGGAGGCTACACCTTC. Translating it yields CASSFRGVGGYTF.

Only a few counts were recorded for this clone. The rearrangement links TRBV18 to TRBJ2-7, with D perhaps TRBD1 (6 bases). V was pared by 4 bases and J by 2 bases, with 6 bases between. The CDR3 has 12 amino acids. The V gene's germline CDR1 is KGHSH and CDR2 LQKENI. CDR3 loop: CASSQGAYEQYF. The CDR3 DNA reads as TGTGCCAGCTCACAGGGGGCCTACGAGCAGTACTTC.

J is TRBJ2-1 and V is TRBV28, with D hard to call. The CDR3 has 14 residues. V gave up 2 bases and J gave up 7 bases, with 12 bases separating them. Germline loops: CDR1 MDHEN, CDR2 SYDVKM. CDR3 sequence: CASSLNLVPNEQFF. As DNA, the CDR3 is TGTGCCAGCAGTTTAAACCTAGTTCCAAATGAGCAGTTCTTC.

This sequence joins TRBV2 and TRBJ1-1, with D hard to call. The CDR3 is 18 amino acids. V lost 2 bases to trimming and J lost 1 base, with 20 bases between them. Germline V gene sequence: CDR1 SNHLY, CDR2 FYNNEI. CDR3 amino acids: CASSEFRHGGQTNTEAFF. CDR3 DNA sequence: TGTGCCAGCAGTGAATTTCGGCATGGAGGTCAGACGAACACTGAAGCTTTCTTT.

This chain connects TRBV7-8 to TRBJ1-1, with 8 bases that match TRBD1. The CDR3 loop spans 15 amino acids. Germline V gives CDR1 SGHVS, CDR2 FQNEAQ. V shed 10 bases, J shed 7 bases, and the junction held 17 bases outside the gene matches. CDR3: CATSGGGKAGIEAFF. CDR3 sequence (DNA): TGTGCCACCTCAGGGGGCGGAAAGGCCGGAATTGAAGCTTTCTTT.

This chain connects TRBV6-6 to TRBJ2-1, with TRBD2 matching over 7 bases. Germline V gene sequence: CDR1 MNHNY, CDR2 SVGAGI (reference sequence). This CDR3 region has 16 residues. V gave up 4 bases and J gave up 0 bases; unmatched junction bases: 6. The DNA of the CDR3 is TGTGCCAGCAGTTCCCCGGGGGGTATCTCCTACAATGAGCAGTTCTTC. Translation gives CASSSPGGISYNEQFF.

The chain combines TRBV10-3 with TRBJ1-2; D is perhaps TRBD1 (5 bases). The CDR3 has 12 amino acids. The V gene lost 6 bases and the J gene lost 5 bases, with 10 bases spanning the gap. CDR1 is ENHRY and CDR2 is SYGVKD in the germline V gene. The CDR3 nucleotides read TGTGCCATCAGGGACACTCCATATGGCTACACCTTC. As protein: CAIRDTPYGYTF.

V and J are TRBV13 and TRBJ2-3; possible D gene TRBD1, 5 bases. CDR3 size: 13 residues. Germline CDR1 reads PRHDT; CDR2 reads FYEKMQ (reference sequence). Deletions cut 5 bases from V and 1 base from J, with 7 bases between. The CDR3 region has the DNA TGTGCCAGCAGCGTGACAGGCACAGATACGCAGTATTTT. Translating it yields CASSVTGTDTQYF. Filled out from reference TRBV13 and TRBJ2-3, the complete variable domain reads AAGVIQSPRHLIKEKRETATLKCYPIPRHDTVYWYQQGPGQDPQFLISFYEKMQSDKGSIPDRFSAQQFSDYHSELNMSSLELGDSALYFCASSVTGTDTQYFGPGTRLTVL.

The chain carries TRBV29-1 and TRBJ2-1; no firm D call. The V and J ends lost 8 bases and 1 base respectively, with 9 bases between them. Looked up from germline, CDR1 is SQVTM and CDR2 is ANQGSEA. The CDR3 contains 12 residues. CDR3 nucleotides: TGCAGCTCTAGTCAGTCCTACAATGAGCAGTTCTTC. Its protein product is CSSSQSYNEQFF.